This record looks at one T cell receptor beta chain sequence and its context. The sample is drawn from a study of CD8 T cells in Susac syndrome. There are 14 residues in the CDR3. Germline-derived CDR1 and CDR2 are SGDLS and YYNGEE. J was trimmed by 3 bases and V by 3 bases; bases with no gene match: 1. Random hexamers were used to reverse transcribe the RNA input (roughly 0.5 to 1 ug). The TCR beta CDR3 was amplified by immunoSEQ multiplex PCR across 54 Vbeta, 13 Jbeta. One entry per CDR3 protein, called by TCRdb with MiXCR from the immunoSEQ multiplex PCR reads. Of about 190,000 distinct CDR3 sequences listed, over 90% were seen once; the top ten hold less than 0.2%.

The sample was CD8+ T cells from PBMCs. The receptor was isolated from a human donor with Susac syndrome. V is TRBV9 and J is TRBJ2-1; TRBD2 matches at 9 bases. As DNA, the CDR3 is TGTGCCAGCAGCGCAGCGGGGGGCTACAATGAGCAGTTCTTC. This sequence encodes CASSAAGGYNEQFF.